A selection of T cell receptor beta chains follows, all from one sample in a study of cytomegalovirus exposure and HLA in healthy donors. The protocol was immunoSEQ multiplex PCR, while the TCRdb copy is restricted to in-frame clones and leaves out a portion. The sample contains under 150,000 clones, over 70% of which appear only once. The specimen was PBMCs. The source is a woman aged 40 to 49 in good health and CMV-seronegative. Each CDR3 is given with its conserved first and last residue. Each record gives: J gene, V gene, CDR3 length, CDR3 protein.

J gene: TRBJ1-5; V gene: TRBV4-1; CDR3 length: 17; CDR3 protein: CASSQGGVDRTNQPQHF
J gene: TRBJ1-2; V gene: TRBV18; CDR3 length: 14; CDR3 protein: CASSPAAGDGGYTF
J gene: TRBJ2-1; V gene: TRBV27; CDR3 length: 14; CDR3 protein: CASSLVAGPDEQFF
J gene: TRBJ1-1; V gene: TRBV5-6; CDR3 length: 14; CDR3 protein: CASSLDQISTEAFF
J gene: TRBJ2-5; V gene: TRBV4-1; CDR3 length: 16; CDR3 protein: CASSQVAGGPPETQYF
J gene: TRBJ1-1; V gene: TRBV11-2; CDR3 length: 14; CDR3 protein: CASSLVRGLIEAFF
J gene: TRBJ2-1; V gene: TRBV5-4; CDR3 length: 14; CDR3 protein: CASSLEAGIYEQFF
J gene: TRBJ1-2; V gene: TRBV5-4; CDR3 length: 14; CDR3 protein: CASSFGQDNYGYTF
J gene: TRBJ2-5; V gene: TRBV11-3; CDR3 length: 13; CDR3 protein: CASSLGQQETQYF
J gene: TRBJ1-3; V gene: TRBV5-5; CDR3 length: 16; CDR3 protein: CASSLEAANSGNTIYF
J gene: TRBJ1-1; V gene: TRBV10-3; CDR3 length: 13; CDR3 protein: CAIRATGEGEAFF
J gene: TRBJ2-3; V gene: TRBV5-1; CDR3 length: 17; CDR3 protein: CASSPTGVAGGGDTQYF
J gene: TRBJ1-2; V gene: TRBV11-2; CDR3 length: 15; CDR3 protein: CASSTGTAIDFGYTF
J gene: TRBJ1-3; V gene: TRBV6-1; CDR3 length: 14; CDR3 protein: CASSVGVSGNTIYF
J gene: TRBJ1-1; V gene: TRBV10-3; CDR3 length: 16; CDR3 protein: CAISPREGAVNTEAFF
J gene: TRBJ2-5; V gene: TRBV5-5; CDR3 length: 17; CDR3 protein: CASSSYGLDRVRETQYF
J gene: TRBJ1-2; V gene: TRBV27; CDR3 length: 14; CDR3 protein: CASSMDRINYGYTF
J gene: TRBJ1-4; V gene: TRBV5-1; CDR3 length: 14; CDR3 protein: CASSFTDSGEKLFF
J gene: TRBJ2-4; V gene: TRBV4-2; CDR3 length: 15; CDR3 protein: CASSYLAVAKNIQYF
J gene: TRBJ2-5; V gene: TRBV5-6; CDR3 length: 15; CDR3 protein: CASSLRVLGGETQYF
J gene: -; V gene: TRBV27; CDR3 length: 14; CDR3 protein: CASRRQVTSYEQYF
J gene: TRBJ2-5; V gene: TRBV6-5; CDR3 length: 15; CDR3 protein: CASSYLAGRGETQYF